Listed below are T cell receptor beta chains from one sample, sequenced in a study of T cells after yellow fever vaccination. TCRdb recomputed calls from the 5' RACE reads with MiXCR, one row per CDR3 protein. Among roughly 94,000 distinct CDR3 sequences listed, approximately 9% were seen once. The sample here was CD8+ T cells not binding an NS4B(214-222) dextramer, sorted from PBMCs, taken roughly 15 days after the first yellow fever vaccination. Receptors originate from a man between 18 and 29 years old who received the YFV17D yellow fever vaccine. Each CDR3 is given with its conserved first and last residue. D genes are given only for firm matches. For some rows the clone size is stated as once, few or many, or as a class when expanded; others skip it.

V gene,D gene,clone size,J gene,CDR3 DNA,CDR3 protein
TRBV6-1,TRBD1,many,TRBJ1-2,TGTGCCAGCAGTGAGACAGGGGCAACTAACTATGGCTACACCTTC,CASSETGATNYGYTF
TRBV10-3,NA,many,TRBJ2-7,TGTGCCATCAGCTATAGCGGACTGAGCGTGCAGTACTTC,CAISYSGLSVQYF
TRBV11-2,TRBD1,NA,TRBJ2-7,TGTGCCAGCAGCTACTCGACAGGGGGAGAGCAGTACTTC,CASSYSTGGEQYF
TRBV12-3/TRBV12-4,NA,NA,TRBJ2-6,TGTGCCAGCACTCTGGCGCCCTTGCGATCTGGGGCCAACGTCCTGACTTTC,CASTLAPLRSGANVLTF
TRBV4-3,TRBD1,few,TRBJ1-1,TGCGCCAGCAGCCAAGTAGGGACAGTTATGAACACTGAAGCTTTCTTT,CASSQVGTVMNTEAFF
TRBV4-3,TRBD1,NA,TRBJ2-5,TGCGCCAGCAGCCAAGATTGGGGGACAGGAAAACCTCAAGAGACCCAGTACTTC,CASSQDWGTGKPQETQYF
TRBV28,NA,few,TRBJ1-1,TGTGCCAGCAGTTTAGGGGCGCGCGCTTTCTTT,CASSLGARAFF
TRBV4-1,NA,NA,TRBJ1-6,TGCGCCAGCAGCCAAGATACAGGGAGTGATAATTCACCCCTCCACTTT,CASSQDTGSDNSPLHF
TRBV12-3/TRBV12-4,NA,few,TRBJ1-5,TGTGCCAGCAGCCCTGGGGGGGCTGGGAGCAATCAGCCCCAGCATTTT,CASSPGGAGSNQPQHF
TRBV7-9,NA,once,TRBJ1-2,TGTGCCAGCAGCTCAGAGGACACGATTTATGGCTACACCTTC,CASSSEDTIYGYTF
TRBV15,NA,NA,TRBJ1-1,TGTGCCACCAGCAGAGATCTGGGAATGAACACTGAAGCTTTCTTT,CATSRDLGMNTEAFF
TRBV6-2/TRBV6-3,NA,few,TRBJ2-4,TGTGCCAGCAGTTACTCGATAGGACTAGCCAAAAACATTCAGTACTTC,CASSYSIGLAKNIQYF
TRBV5-1,NA,NA,TRBJ2-5,TGCGCCAGCAGCTTGACGGGACTGAGGGAGACCCAGTACTTC,CASSLTGLRETQYF
TRBV15,NA,few,TRBJ2-1,TGTGCCACCAGCACCGGGCCTACTGCTGGCAATGAGCAGTTCTTC,CATSTGPTAGNEQFF
TRBV5-5,NA,NA,TRBJ1-4,TGTGCCAGCAGCTACCCTGCAACTAATGAAAAACTGTTTTTT,CASSYPATNEKLFF
TRBV29-1,NA,many,TRBJ1-2,TGCAGCGTTGATGGTCAGGGAGGGTCGGGTGGCTACACCTTC,CSVDGQGGSGGYTF
TRBV20-1,NA,few,TRBJ1-1,TGCAGTGCTAGAGATTACAGGGAGTCCTTCACTGAAGCTTTCTTT,CSARDYRESFTEAFF
TRBV24-1,TRBD2,few,TRBJ2-1,TGTGCCACCAGTGACTCCATCATAGCGGGGGGGCCTGGTGAGCAGTTCTTC,CATSDSIIAGGPGEQFF
TRBV7-9,NA,NA,TRBJ2-7,TGTGCCAGCAGCTTCGAGGGGGGAGGGACCTACGAGCAGTACTTC,CASSFEGGGTYEQYF
TRBV7-3,TRBD2,many,TRBJ2-5,TGTGCCAGCAGCTTAAGGGGACTAGGAGATAGTCCGGAGACCCAGTACTTC,CASSLRGLGDSPETQYF
TRBV6-1,TRBD1,few,TRBJ2-3,TGTGCCAGCAGCCGATTCGACAGGGTGGTTACGCAGTATTTT,CASSRFDRVVTQYF
TRBV5-6,NA,few,TRBJ2-5,TGTGCCAGCAGCCTGGAGGCAGGGAGGTACCCTGAGACCCAGTACTTC,CASSLEAGRYPETQYF
TRBV29-1,NA,NA,TRBJ2-3,TGCAGCGTTGGAGGTACTAGCACAGATACGCAGTATTTT,CSVGGTSTDTQYF
TRBV13,NA,NA,TRBJ2-1,TGTGCCAGCAGTCCTACGCGGATTGAGCAGTTCTTC,CASSPTRIEQFF
TRBV3-1,NA,many,TRBJ2-4,TGTGCCAGCAGCCAAGCGATTGCAGGGCAACTAGCCAAAAACATTCAGTACTTC,CASSQAIAGQLAKNIQYF
TRBV3-1,NA,many,TRBJ1-6,TGTGCCAGCAGCCTCCAGATCAATTCACCCCTCCACTTT,CASSLQINSPLHF
TRBV6-5,NA,NA,TRBJ1-2,TGTGCCAGCAGTTCGACCGGACAAGGCTACACCTTC,CASSSTGQGYTF
TRBV5-5,NA,NA,TRBJ1-2,TGTGCCAGCAGCCACCACCAGGGAGATAATGGCTACACCTTC,CASSHHQGDNGYTF
TRBV24-1,TRBD2,many,TRBJ2-3,TGTGCCACCAGTGATTCAGCGGGGGGGCCTTCTTCGGATACGCAGTATTTT,CATSDSAGGPSSDTQYF